The 25 T cell receptor beta chains presented below share a single source sample, sequenced in a study of T cells in Graves' hyperthyroidism and ophthalmopathy. RNA transcripts yielded amplified TCR beta CDR3 regions. TCR CDR3 regions were first amplified by RT-PCR with HTBI primers. MiXCR, applied by TCRdb to the multiplex PCR reads, yields one record per CDR3 protein. The sample has under 400,000 distinct CDR3 sequences, approximately 14% seen once. The sample comprised blood. The receptors derive from a woman aged 18-35 years with Graves' hyperthyroidism that later progressed to Graves' ophthalmopathy.

The chain uses TRBV9 and TRBJ2-5, with 9 bases identical to TRBD1. The CDR3 contains 15 residues. J lost 2 bases, V lost 3 bases, and 5 bases had no gene match. Germline CDR1 reads SGDLS; CDR2 reads YYNGEE. The CDR3 here is CASSATGGEQETQYF. CDR3 DNA sequence: TGTGCCAGCAGCGCGACAGGGGGGGAGCAAGAGACCCAGTACTTC.

The gene calls are TRBV15 and TRBJ2-5, with 7 bases identical to TRBD2. Germline CDR1 reads LNHNV; CDR2 reads YYDKDF (reference sequence). This CDR3 contains 16 residues. V shed 0 bases and J 3 bases; nucleotides not matched to a gene: 7. CDR3 loop: CATSREGGGDEETQYF. In DNA, the CDR3 is TGTGCCACCAGCAGAGAGGGTGGGGGGGATGAAGAGACCCAGTACTTC.

This clonotype was observed at least ten times. The rearrangement joins TRBV20-1 to TRBJ2-7; D is uncertain. Trimming removed 5 bases at V and 0 bases at J, with 14 bases between. The length of the CDR3 is 14 residues. Germline assignment: CDR1 DFQATT and CDR2 SNEGSKA (reference sequence). CDR3 sequence (DNA): TGCAGTGCTTTCGAAGTGGGCATCTCCTACGAGCAGTACTTC. As protein: CSAFEVGISYEQYF.

In this sample, this clonotype turned up many times. The rearrangement joins TRBV2 to TRBJ2-3; no reliable D call. Trimming took off 4 bases at V and 3 bases at J, with 8 bases between the two ends. Germline assignment: CDR1 SNHLY and CDR2 FYNNEI. CDR3 length: 13 residues. The CDR3 bases are TGTGCCAGCAGTGGTCTACAAACAGATACGCAGTATTTT. Protein sequence: CASSGLQTDTQYF.

This clonotype was found many times. This chain joins TRBV5-1 and TRBJ1-2, with D perhaps TRBD1 (6 bases). Looked up from germline, CDR1 is SGHRS and CDR2 is YFSETQ. The CDR3 consists of 17 residues. The germline V and J ends were trimmed by 5 bases and 2 bases, with 22 bases remaining between them. The CDR3, as DNA: TGCGCCAGCAGGACCGCTTCAACAGGGATTGCGAACTATGGCTACACCTTC. Amino acid sequence: CASRTASTGIANYGYTF. The complete variable domain, with remaining parts taken from reference TRBV5-1 and TRBJ1-2, reads KAGVTQTPRYLIKTRGQQVTLSCSPISGHRSVSWYQQTPGQGLQFLFEYFSETQRNKGNFPGRFSGRQFSNSRSEMNVSTLELGDSALYLCASRTASTGIANYGYTFGSGTRLTVV.

This clonotype was detected ten times or more. The chain is built from TRBV5-5 and TRBJ2-7; unclear D gene. V was shortened by 0 bases and J by 6 bases, with 7 bases between the two germline ends. The germline CDR1 and CDR2 sequences are SGHKS and YYEKEE (reference sequence). This CDR3 contains 12 residues. The CDR3 nucleotides are TGTGCCAGCAGCTTGGTAGGAAGCGAGCAGTACTTC. Residues: CASSLVGSEQYF.

The chain combines TRBV20-1 with TRBJ2-7; D gene unclear. V was pared by 3 bases and J by 0 bases, with 6 bases between. Germline CDR1 and CDR2: DFQATT and SNEGSKA (reference sequence). The CDR3 is made up of 12 amino acids. CDR3 amino acids: CSASLISYEQYF. Here the CDR3 DNA reads TGCAGTGCTAGTCTCATCTCCTACGAGCAGTACTTC.

To note about this clonotype: Just one base apart from a much larger clone, this may be a read error. The V gene is TRBV28, the J gene TRBJ2-5; unclear D gene. Looked up from germline, CDR1 is MDHEN and CDR2 is SYDVKM. The CDR3 length is 14 residues. CDR3 bases: TGTGCCGGCAGTTTACAGTTCCGAAGTGAGACCCAGTACTTC. It specifies CAGSLQFRSETQYF. Together with reference TRBV28 and TRBJ2-5, the CDR3 gives the full variable domain: DVKVTQSSRYLVKRTGEKVFLECVQDMDHENMFWYRQDPGLGLRLIYFSYDVKMKEKGDIPEGYSVSREKKERFSLILESASTNQTSMYLCAGSLQFRSETQYFGPGTRLLVL.

This clonotype was counted between two and nine times. The gene calls are TRBV19 and TRBJ1-6; D gene unclear. Germline assignment: CDR1 LNHDA and CDR2 SQIVND (reference sequence). V gave up 6 bases and J gave up 4 bases, with 19 bases separating them. The CDR3 length is 17 residues. CDR3 in amino acids: CASSNHVGSTYNSPLHF. The DNA for the CDR3 is TGTGCCAGTAGCAACCATGTGGGCAGTACGTATAATTCACCCCTCCACTTT.

This clonotype has ten or more counts. The chain recombines TRBV7-8 with TRBJ2-3; 8 bases align to TRBD1. This CDR3 has 15 amino acids. Per the germline V gene, CDR1 is SGHVS and CDR2 is FQNEAQ. Unmatched junction bases numbered 5, after V lost 4 bases and J lost 2 bases. This chain's CDR3 is CASSSGDRTTDTQYF. In DNA form, the CDR3 reads TGTGCCAGCAGCTCAGGGGACAGGACCACAGATACGCAGTATTTT.

This clonotype was seen repeatedly, ten times or more. The J gene is TRBJ1-6, the V gene TRBV12-3 or TRBV12-4; possibly TRBD1 for D (5 bases). The CDR3 length is 14 residues. The V end lost 3 bases, the J end lost 8 bases, and 11 bases lay between the germline ends. The CDR3 loop is CASSLNIGDSPLHF. CDR3 bases: TGTGCCAGCAGTTTGAACATAGGGGATTCACCCCTCCACTTT.

This clonotype was recorded many times. The chain recombines TRBV11-2 with TRBJ2-1, with 14 bases matching TRBD2. The CDR3 length is 19 residues. The trim removed 1 base at V and 7 bases at J, leaving 12 bases unmatched. CDR1 is SGHAT, CDR2 FQNNGV, per germline. CDR3 in DNA: TGTGCCAGCAGCTTAGTGGGGACTAGCGGGAGAATCTTAGGTAATGAGCAGTTCTTC. This sequence encodes CASSLVGTSGRILGNEQFF.

This clonotype was observed at least ten times. The chain has TRBV7-9 and TRBJ2-2, with D unresolved. V lost 0 bases to trimming and J lost 7 bases, with 9 bases between them. Germline V gene data show CDR1 as SEHNR and CDR2 as FQNEAQ (reference sequence). There are 14 residues in the CDR3. The CDR3 DNA is TGTGCCAGCAGCTTAGCGCTAGGAATCGGGGAGCTGTTTTTT. It is translated as CASSLALGIGELFF.

Many counts were recorded for this clonotype. The chain combines TRBV6-2 or TRBV6-3 with TRBJ2-5; unclear D gene. V lost 5 bases and J lost 8, with 9 bases in between. This CDR3 is 11 amino acids long. The germline gives CDR1 MNHEY, CDR2 SVGEGT. The CDR3 loop reads CASSPMETQYF. CDR3 coding DNA: TGTGCCAGCAGTCCTATGGAAACCCAGTACTTC.

The chain has TRBV20-1 and TRBJ2-1; a possible D gene is TRBD2 (7 bases). Germline V lookup: CDR1 DFQATT, CDR2 SNEGSKA (reference sequence). CDR3 length equals 15 residues. V lost 2 bases and J 2 bases, leaving 13 bases between the germline ends. The CDR3 sequence: CSARRGGMAYNEQFF. CDR3 nucleotides: TGCAGTGCTAGAAGGGGGGGGATGGCCTACAATGAGCAGTTCTTC.

As to this clonotype: Just one base apart from a much larger clone, this may be a read error. The CDR3 DNA sequence: TGTGCCACCAGTGGCCGAACATCACCTCCAGGGGACTACGAGCAGTACTTC. Translating gives CATSGRTSPPGDYEQYF. The V call is TRBV24-1, the J call TRBJ2-7, with TRBD1 as a possible D gene (6 bases). Germline V gene data show CDR1 as KGHDR and CDR2 as SFDVKD. The CDR3 has 17 residues. Trimming removed 5 bases from V and 3 bases from J, with 22 bases in between.

At least ten counts were recorded for this clonotype. V is TRBV27 and J is TRBJ1-2; the match to TRBD1 covers 8 bases. CDR1 is MNHEY and CDR2 is SMNVEV in the germline V gene (reference sequence). The CDR3 has 14 amino acids. The ends lost 4 bases at V and 8 bases at J; junction bases unmatched: 9. CDR3 DNA sequence: TGTGCCAGCAGTTCCCGGGACAGGATATTCGGCTACACCTTC. Its protein product is CASSSRDRIFGYTF.

CDR3 in amino acids: CSATAGGASYEQYF. CDR3 DNA sequence: TGCAGTGCGACAGCGGGAGGAGCCTCCTACGAGCAGTACTTC. The chain couples TRBV20-1 to TRBJ2-7; 9 bases fit TRBD2. The V and J ends lost 6 bases and 0 bases, in that order; junction bases with no gene match: 6. CDR1 and CDR2 (germline): DFQATT, SNEGSKA (reference sequence). CDR3 length equals 14 residues.

This clonotype was detected only a few times. The genes are TRBV4-1 and TRBJ2-7; D is unresolved. The V gene's germline CDR1 is MGHRA and CDR2 YSYEKL. The CDR3 contains 11 residues. Trimming took off 2 bases at V and 7 bases at J, with 6 bases between the two ends. The CDR3 nucleotides read TGCGCCAGCAGCCAAATGGATGAGCAGTACTTC. Its protein product is CASSQMDEQYF.

Only a few counts were recorded for this clonotype. The chain recombines TRBV19 with TRBJ2-1, with D possibly being TRBD2 (6 bases). The V gene's germline CDR1 is LNHDA and CDR2 SQIVND (reference sequence). Trimming pared 4 bases from V and 6 bases from J, leaving 31 bases between. The CDR3 is made up of 20 amino acids. The CDR3 nucleotides read TGTGCCAGTAGTACGAGCAGACTCGCGTGGGCGGGAACGCCGGGCAATGAGCAGTTCTTC. Translating it yields CASSTSRLAWAGTPGNEQFF.

This clonotype has at least ten counts. V and J are TRBV12-3 or TRBV12-4 and TRBJ2-1; 7 bases agree with TRBD1. This CDR3 is 15 amino acids long. The V segment lost 8 bases and the J segment 7 bases; nucleotides outside the gene matches: 14. CDR3 nucleotide sequence: TGTGCCAGCGGACCCCCGGGACAGCCAAAGAATGAGCAGTTCTTC. Translating gives CASGPPGQPKNEQFF.

This clonotype turned up a few times. V and J are TRBV6-2 or TRBV6-3 and TRBJ1-1; D gene ambiguous. In germline, CDR1 is MNHEY, CDR2 SVGEGT. Between the trimmed V and J ends, which lost 4 bases and 0 bases, there was a span of 12 bases. This CDR3 region has 15 residues. The CDR3 reads CASSSLKSMNTEAFF. CDR3 in DNA: TGTGCCAGCAGTTCCCTTAAGTCCATGAACACTGAAGCTTTCTTT.

This clonotype was found many times. The chain combines TRBV7-9 with TRBJ2-5; 9 bases map to TRBD2. This CDR3 is 17 amino acids long. The ends lost 3 bases at V and 4 bases at J; junction bases unmatched: 12. CDR1 and CDR2 (germline): SEHNR, FQNEAQ (reference sequence). The chain's CDR3 is CASSFSPGPAGGETQYF. The CDR3 coding sequence is TGTGCCAGCAGCTTTTCCCCCGGCCCAGCGGGAGGAGAGACCCAGTACTTC.

On this clonotype itself: A much larger clone lies one base from this, so it may be a read error. J is TRBJ2-7 and V is TRBV27, with D possibly being TRBD2 (6 bases). The CDR3 contains 14 residues. Germline CDR1 reads MNHEY; CDR2 reads SMNVEV (reference sequence). The CDR3 bases are TGTGCCAGCAGTTTGCCCGGGGGTGGAAACGAGCAGCACTTC. The encoded protein is CASSLPGGGNEQHF.

The chain carries TRBV9 and TRBJ2-3; TRBD1 agrees at 7 bases. The trim removed 3 bases at V and 0 bases at J, leaving 16 bases unmatched. Germline lookup yields CDR1 SGDLS and CDR2 YYNGEE. The CDR3 is 19 residues long. CDR3 nucleotides: TGTGCCAGCAGCGGATACAACCGAGGGACAGCTACTAGCACAGATACGCAGTATTTT. It is translated as CASSGYNRGTATSTDTQYF.